The clone carrying this T cell receptor beta chain was detected only a few times. In the CD4+ fraction, cells were divided into CD45RA+ naive and CD45RA-negative memory subsets. Method: immunoSEQ multiplex PCR; TCRdb's copy keeps in-frame clones and lacks some. The table shows about a million clones, with around three quarters occurring only once. The data belong to a study of shared clonotypes between healthy human individuals. Study background: Sampling drew on donors who were a couple of women and a few men aged 18 to 49.

The clonotype originates from a young man in good health. The sequenced material came from memory CD4+ T cells sorted from blood. Subset defined: CD45RA-negative fraction.

The CDR3 coding sequence is TGTGCCAGTAGTATAGGGGCTAGCTCCTACGAGCAGTACTTC. It is translated as CASSIGASSYEQYF. The V and J genes are TRBV19 and TRBJ2-7; D not resolved. Germline CDR1 LNHDA, CDR2 SQIVND (reference sequence). Trimming removed 1 base from V and 0 bases from J, with 7 bases in between. The CDR3 is 14 amino acids.